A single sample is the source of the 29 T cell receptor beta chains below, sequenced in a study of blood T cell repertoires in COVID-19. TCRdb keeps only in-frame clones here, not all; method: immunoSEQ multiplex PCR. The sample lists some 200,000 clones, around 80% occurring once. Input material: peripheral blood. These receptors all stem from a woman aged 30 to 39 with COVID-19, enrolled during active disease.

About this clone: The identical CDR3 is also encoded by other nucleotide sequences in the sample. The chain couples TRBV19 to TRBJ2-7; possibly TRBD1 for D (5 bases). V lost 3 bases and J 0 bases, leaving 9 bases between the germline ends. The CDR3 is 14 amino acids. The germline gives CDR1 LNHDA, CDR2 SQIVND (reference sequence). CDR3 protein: CASSMTASSYEQYF. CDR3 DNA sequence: TGTGCCAGTAGTATGACAGCGAGCTCCTACGAGCAGTACTTC.

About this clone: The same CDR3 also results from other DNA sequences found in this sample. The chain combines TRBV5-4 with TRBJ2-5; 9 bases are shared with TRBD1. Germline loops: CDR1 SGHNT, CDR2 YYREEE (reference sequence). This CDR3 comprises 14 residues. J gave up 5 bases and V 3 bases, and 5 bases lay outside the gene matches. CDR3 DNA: TGTGCCAGCAGCTCGGGGACAGGGAGGGAGACCCAGTACTTC. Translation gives CASSSGTGRETQYF.

CDR3 DNA: TGTGCCAGCTCACCCCTTTCGGGCACAGATACGCAGTATTTT. Protein sequence: CASSPLSGTDTQYF. The chain is built from TRBV18 and TRBJ2-3; D is unclear. The CDR3 is 14 residues long. Germline values: CDR1 KGHSH, CDR2 LQKENI. The V gene lost 3 bases and the J gene lost 1 base, with 8 bases spanning the gap.

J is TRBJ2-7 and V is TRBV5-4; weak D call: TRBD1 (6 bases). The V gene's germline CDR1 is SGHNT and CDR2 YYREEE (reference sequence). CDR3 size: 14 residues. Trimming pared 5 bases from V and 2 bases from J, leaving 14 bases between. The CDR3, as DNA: TGTGCCAGCAGTACCTCGGACAGAGCCTACGAGCAGTACTTC. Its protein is CASSTSDRAYEQYF.

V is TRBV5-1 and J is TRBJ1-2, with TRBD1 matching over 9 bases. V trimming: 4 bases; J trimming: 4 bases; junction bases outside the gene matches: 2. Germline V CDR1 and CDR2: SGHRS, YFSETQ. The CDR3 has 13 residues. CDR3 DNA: TGCGCCAGCAGCCCGGGACAGGGCTATGGCTACACCTTC. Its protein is CASSPGQGYGYTF. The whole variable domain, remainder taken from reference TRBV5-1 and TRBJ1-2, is KAGVTQTPRYLIKTRGQQVTLSCSPISGHRSVSWYQQTPGQGLQFLFEYFSETQRNKGNFPGRFSGRQFSNSRSEMNVSTLELGDSALYLCASSPGQGYGYTFGSGTRLTVV.

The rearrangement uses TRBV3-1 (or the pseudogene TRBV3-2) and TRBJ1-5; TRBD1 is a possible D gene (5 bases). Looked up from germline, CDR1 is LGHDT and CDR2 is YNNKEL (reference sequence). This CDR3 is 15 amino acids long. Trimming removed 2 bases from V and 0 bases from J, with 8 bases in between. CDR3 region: CASSQNRNSNQPQHF. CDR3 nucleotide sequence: TGTGCCAGCAGCCAAAACAGGAATAGCAATCAGCCCCAGCATTTT.

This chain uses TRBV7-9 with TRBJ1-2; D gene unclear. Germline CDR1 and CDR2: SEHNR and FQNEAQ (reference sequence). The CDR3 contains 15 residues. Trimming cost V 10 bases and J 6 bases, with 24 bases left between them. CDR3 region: CATQPAGSTQNGYTF. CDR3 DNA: TGTGCCACCCAGCCGGCGGGCAGCACCCAGAATGGCTACACCTTC.

The CDR3 region has the DNA TGTGCCAGCACCCCCGGGGGGGCGGAAGAGACCCAGTACTTC. Protein product: CASTPGGAEETQYF. V usage is TRBV6-5 and J usage is TRBJ2-5; 8 bases are shared with TRBD2. Trimming removed 7 bases from V and 3 bases from J; junction bases left unmatched: 7. Germline assignment: CDR1 MNHEY and CDR2 SVGAGI. The CDR3 contains 14 residues.

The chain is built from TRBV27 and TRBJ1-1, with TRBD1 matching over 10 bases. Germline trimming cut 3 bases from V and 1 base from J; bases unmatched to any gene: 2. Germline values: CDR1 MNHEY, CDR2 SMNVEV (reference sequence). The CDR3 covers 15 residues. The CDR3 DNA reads TGTGCCAGCAGTTTCGGACAGGGGGGGAACACTGAAGCTTTCTTT. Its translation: CASSFGQGGNTEAFF.

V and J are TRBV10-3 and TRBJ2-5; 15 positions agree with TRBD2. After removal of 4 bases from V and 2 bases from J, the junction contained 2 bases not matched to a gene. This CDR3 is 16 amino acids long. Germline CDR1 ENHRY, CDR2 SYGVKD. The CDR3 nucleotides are TGTGCCATCAGTGGGGGACTAGCGGGGGGTCAAGAGACCCAGTACTTC. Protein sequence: CAISGGLAGGQETQYF.

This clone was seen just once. As DNA, the CDR3 is TGCGCCAGCGGCAAGGACAGGGGGGATTCCTACGAGCAGTACTTC. Protein product: CASGKDRGDSYEQYF. The genes are TRBV10-1 and TRBJ2-7, with 10 bases aligning to TRBD1. This CDR3 region has 15 residues. Germline V CDR1 and CDR2: WNHNN, SYGVQD (reference sequence). V dropped 8 bases and J dropped 1; count of bases not matched to a gene: 8.

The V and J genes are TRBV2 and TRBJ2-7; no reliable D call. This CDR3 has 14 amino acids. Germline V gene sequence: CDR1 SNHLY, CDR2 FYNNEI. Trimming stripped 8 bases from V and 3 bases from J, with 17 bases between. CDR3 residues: CASSGRIRGYEQYF. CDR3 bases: TGTGCCAGCTCCGGCCGAATACGAGGCTACGAGCAGTACTTC. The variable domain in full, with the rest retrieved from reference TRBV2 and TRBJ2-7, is EPEVTQTPSHQVTQMGQEVILRCVPISNHLYFYWYRQILGQKVEFLVSFYNNEISEKSEIFDDQFSVERPDGSNFTLKIRSTKLEDSAMYFCASSGRIRGYEQYFGPGTRLTVT.

The CDR3 here is CASSSPGGYTF. CDR3 in DNA: TGTGCCAGCAGCTCCCCGGGGGGCTACACCTTC. This sequence joins TRBV5-4 and TRBJ1-2; D remains ambiguous. This CDR3 contains 11 residues. Trimming took off 3 bases at V and 8 bases at J, with 8 bases between the two ends. Germline V gene sequence: CDR1 SGHNT, CDR2 YYREEE (reference sequence). Looking up the rest from reference TRBV5-4 and TRBJ1-2 gives the full variable domain: ETGVTQSPTHLIKTRGQQVTLRCSSQSGHNTVSWYQQALGQGPQFIFQYYREEENGRGNFPPRFSGLQFPNYSSELNVNALELDDSALYLCASSSPGGYTFGSGTRLTVV.

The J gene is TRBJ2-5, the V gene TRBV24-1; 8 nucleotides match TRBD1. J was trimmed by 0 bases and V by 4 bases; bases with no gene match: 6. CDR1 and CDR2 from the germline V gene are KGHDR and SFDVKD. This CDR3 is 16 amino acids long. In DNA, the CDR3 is TGTGCCACCAGTGACCAGGACAGGGTGTACCAAGAGACCCAGTACTTC. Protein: CATSDQDRVYQETQYF.

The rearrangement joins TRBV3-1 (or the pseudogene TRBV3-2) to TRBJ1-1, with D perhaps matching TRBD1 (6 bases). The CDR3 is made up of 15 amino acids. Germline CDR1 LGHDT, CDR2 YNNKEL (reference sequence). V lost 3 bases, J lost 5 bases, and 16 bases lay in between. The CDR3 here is CASSQHLQGSTEAFF. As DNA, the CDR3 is TGTGCCAGCAGCCAGCATCTACAGGGAAGTACTGAAGCTTTCTTT.

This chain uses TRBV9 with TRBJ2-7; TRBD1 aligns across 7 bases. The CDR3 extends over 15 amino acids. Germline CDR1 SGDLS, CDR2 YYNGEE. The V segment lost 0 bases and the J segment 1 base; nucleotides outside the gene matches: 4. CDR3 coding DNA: TGTGCCAGCAGCGTAGGCCCGACAGGGTCCTACGAGCAGTACTTC. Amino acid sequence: CASSVGPTGSYEQYF.

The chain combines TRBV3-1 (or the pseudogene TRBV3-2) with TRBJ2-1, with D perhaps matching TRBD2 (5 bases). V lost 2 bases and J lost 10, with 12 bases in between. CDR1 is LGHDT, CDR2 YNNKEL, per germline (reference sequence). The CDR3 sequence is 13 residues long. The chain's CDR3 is CASSQSLRREQFF. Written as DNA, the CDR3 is TGTGCCAGCAGCCAAAGTCTGAGGAGGGAGCAGTTCTTC.

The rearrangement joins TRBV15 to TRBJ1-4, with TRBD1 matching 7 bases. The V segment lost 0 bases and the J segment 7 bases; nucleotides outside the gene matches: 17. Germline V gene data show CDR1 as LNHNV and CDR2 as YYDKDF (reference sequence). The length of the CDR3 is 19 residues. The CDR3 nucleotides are TGTGCCACCAGCAGAGATTCTATCGTCGACAGGGTCAAGGGTGAAAAACTGTTTTTT. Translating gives CATSRDSIVDRVKGEKLFF.

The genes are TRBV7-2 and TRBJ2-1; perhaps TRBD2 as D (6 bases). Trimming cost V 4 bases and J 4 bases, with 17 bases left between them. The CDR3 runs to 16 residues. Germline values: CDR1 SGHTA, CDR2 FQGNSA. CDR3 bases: TGTGCCAGCAGCTCTGCTTTCGCGGGGACTTACAATGAGCAGTTCTTC. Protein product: CASSSAFAGTYNEQFF. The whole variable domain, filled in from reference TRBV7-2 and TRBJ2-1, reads GAGVSQSPSNKVTEKGKDVELRCDPISGHTALYWYRQSLGQGLEFLIYFQGNSAPDKSGLPSDRFSAERTGGSVSTLTIQRTQQEDSAVYLCASSSAFAGTYNEQFFGPGTRLTVL.

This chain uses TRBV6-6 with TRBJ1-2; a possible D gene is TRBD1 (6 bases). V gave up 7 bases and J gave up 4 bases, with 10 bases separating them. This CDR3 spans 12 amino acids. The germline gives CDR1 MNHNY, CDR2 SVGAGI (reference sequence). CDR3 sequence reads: CASTETGYGYTF. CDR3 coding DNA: TGTGCCAGCACCGAGACAGGCTATGGCTACACCTTC.

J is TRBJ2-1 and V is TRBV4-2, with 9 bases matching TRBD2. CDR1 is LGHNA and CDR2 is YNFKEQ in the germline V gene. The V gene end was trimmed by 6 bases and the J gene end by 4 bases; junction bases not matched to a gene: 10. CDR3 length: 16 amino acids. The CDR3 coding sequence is TGTGCCAGCAGTCCGACTAGCGGAGACCATTACAATGAGCAGTTCTTC. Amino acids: CASSPTSGDHYNEQFF.

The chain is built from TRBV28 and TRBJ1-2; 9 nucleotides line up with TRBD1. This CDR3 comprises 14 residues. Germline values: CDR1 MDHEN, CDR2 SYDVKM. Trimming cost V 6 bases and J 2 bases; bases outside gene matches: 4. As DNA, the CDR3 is TGTGCCAGCAGAGCCGGGACAGGGAACTATGGCTACACCTTC. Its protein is CASRAGTGNYGYTF.

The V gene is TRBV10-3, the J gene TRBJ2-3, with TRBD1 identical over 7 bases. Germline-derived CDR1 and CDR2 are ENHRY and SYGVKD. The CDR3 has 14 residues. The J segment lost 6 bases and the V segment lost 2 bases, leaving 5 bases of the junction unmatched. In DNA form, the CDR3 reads TGTGCCATCAGTGAGGAACAAGGGGGCGATACGCAGTATTTT. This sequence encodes CAISEEQGGDTQYF.

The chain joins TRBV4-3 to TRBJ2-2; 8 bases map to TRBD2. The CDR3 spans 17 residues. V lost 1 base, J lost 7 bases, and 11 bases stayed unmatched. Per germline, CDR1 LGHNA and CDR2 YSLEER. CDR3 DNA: TGCGCCAGCAGCCAAGGGAGGGAAGCGGGGGATGACGGGGAGCTGTTTTTT. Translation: CASSQGREAGDDGELFF.

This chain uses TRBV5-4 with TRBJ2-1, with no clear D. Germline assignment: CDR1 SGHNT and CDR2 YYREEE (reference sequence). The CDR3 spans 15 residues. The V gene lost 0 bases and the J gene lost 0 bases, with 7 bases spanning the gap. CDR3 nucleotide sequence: TGTGCCAGCAGCTTGGCTGAACTCTCCTACAATGAGCAGTTCTTC. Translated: CASSLAELSYNEQFF.

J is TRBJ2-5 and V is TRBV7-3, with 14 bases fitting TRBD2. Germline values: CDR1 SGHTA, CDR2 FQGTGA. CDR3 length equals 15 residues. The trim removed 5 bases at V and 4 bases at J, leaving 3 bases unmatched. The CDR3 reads CASSRLAGGRETQYF. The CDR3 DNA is TGTGCCAGCAGCAGACTAGCGGGGGGGCGAGAGACCCAGTACTTC.

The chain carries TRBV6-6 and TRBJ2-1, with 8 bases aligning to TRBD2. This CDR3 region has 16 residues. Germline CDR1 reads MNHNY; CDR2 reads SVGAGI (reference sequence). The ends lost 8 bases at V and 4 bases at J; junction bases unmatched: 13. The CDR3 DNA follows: TGTGCCAGCTTCCTAGCGGGCGGAGGTCCTTACAATGAGCAGTTCTTC. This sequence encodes CASFLAGGGPYNEQFF.

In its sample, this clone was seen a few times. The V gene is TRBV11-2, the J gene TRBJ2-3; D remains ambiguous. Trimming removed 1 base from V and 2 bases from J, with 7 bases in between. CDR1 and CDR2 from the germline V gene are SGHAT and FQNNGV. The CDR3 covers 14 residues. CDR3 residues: CASSLARFTDTQYF. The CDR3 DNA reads TGTGCCAGCAGCTTAGCTCGGTTCACAGATACGCAGTATTTT.

As DNA, the CDR3 is TGTGCCAGCAGCCACTCGGGACAGGGGCAGAAGACCCAGTACTTC. Translated: CASSHSGQGQKTQYF. This chain links TRBV3-1 (or the pseudogene TRBV3-2) with TRBJ2-5; 10 nucleotides align to TRBD1. The germline gives CDR1 LGHDT, CDR2 YNNKEL (reference sequence). The CDR3 spans 15 residues. Losses at the gene ends were 3 bases for V and 6 bases for J; bases not matched to a gene: 7.